The 20 T cell receptor beta chains below come from one sample, sequenced in a study of cytomegalovirus exposure and HLA in healthy donors. The study ran its PCR with 60 Vbeta and 13 Jbeta primers. TCRdb's table, derived via immunoSEQ multiplex PCR, lists solely in-frame clones and lacks some. This repertoire shows around 200,000 clones, 86% found once; its top ten account for approximately 0.31%. Sequencing was done on a sample of PBMCs. The receptor source for this set is a woman aged 25 to 39 in good health and CMV-seronegative.

The chain recombines TRBV28 with TRBJ1-2; a weak D match, TRBD1 (6 bases). Germline lookup yields CDR1 MDHEN and CDR2 SYDVKM. The V and J ends lost 4 bases and 7 bases respectively, with 16 bases between them. The CDR3 contains 14 residues. CDR3: CASSSYGGAFGYTF. CDR3 nucleotide sequence: TGTGCCAGCAGTTCCTACGGGGGGGCGTTTGGCTACACCTTC.

The J gene is TRBJ1-2, the V gene TRBV10-1, with 8 bases identical to TRBD1. CDR3 length equals 14 residues. J was trimmed by 4 bases and V by 6 bases; bases with no gene match: 7. Per the germline V gene, CDR1 is WNHNN and CDR2 is SYGVQD (reference sequence). The CDR3 loop is CASRLDRAPYGYTF. As DNA, the CDR3 is TGCGCCAGCAGATTGGACAGGGCTCCCTATGGCTACACCTTC.

The chain carries TRBV11-3 and TRBJ2-1; 8 nucleotides align to TRBD2. J gave up 10 bases and V 4 bases, and 12 bases lay outside the gene matches. Germline assignment: CDR1 SGHNT and CDR2 YENEEA. The CDR3 is 15 amino acids. The chain's CDR3 is CASSSYGGGPEEQFF. The CDR3, as DNA: TGTGCCAGCAGCTCTTACGGGGGGGGGCCTGAGGAGCAGTTCTTC.

This sequence joins TRBV4-1 and TRBJ2-6; possible D gene TRBD1, 6 bases. Per germline, CDR1 MGHRA and CDR2 YSYEKL. CDR3 length equals 16 residues. V was trimmed by 4 bases and J by 0 bases, leaving 10 bases between them. The CDR3 loop is CASSLQGNSGANVLTF. DNA of the CDR3: TGCGCCAGCAGCCTACAGGGCAACTCTGGGGCCAACGTCCTGACTTTC.

This clone was picked up one time. J is TRBJ2-3 and V is TRBV7-9, with 10 bases lining up with TRBD2. CDR3 size: 14 residues. The J segment lost 11 bases and the V segment lost 6 bases, leaving 11 bases of the junction unmatched. Germline CDR1 SEHNR, CDR2 FQNEAQ (reference sequence). This chain's CDR3 is CASREGLASLWQYF. The CDR3 coding sequence is TGTGCCAGCAGAGAGGGACTAGCGTCTCTCTGGCAGTATTTT.

This clone has a single count. The CDR3 region has the DNA TGTGCCAGCAGCCCGGGACAGGGGGCGGGTGAAAAACTGTTTTTT. As protein: CASSPGQGAGEKLFF. The chain has TRBV5-5 and TRBJ1-4, with TRBD1 matching over 12 bases. The CDR3 consists of 15 residues. V shed 4 bases and J 7 bases; nucleotides not matched to a gene: 5. The germline V gene has CDR1 SGHKS and CDR2 YYEKEE (reference sequence).

V and J are TRBV28 and TRBJ1-4; 10 nucleotides agree with TRBD1. Germline V gene data show CDR1 as MDHEN and CDR2 as SYDVKM. The CDR3 sequence is 14 residues long. V shed 6 bases, J shed 8 bases, and the junction held 6 bases outside the gene matches. The CDR3 nucleotides read TGTGCCAGCAGGACAGGGGGCGCTGGGGAAAAACTGTTTTTT. Encoded protein: CASRTGGAGEKLFF.

Concerning this clone: The same CDR3 also results from other DNA sequences found in this sample. The V and J genes are TRBV5-1 and TRBJ2-5, with a possible D match to TRBD1 (5 bases). Per the germline V gene, CDR1 is SGHRS and CDR2 is YFSETQ. Trimming pared 5 bases from V and 1 base from J, leaving 9 bases between. The CDR3 consists of 13 residues. CDR3 residues: CASRSRGQETQYF. The CDR3 DNA is TGCGCCAGCAGAAGTAGGGGCCAAGAGACCCAGTACTTC.

The chain joins TRBV5-1 to TRBJ1-5, with unresolved D. The CDR3 is 14 amino acids. CDR1 SGHRS and CDR2 YFSETQ come from the germline V gene. V lost 0 bases to trimming and J lost 1 base, with 5 bases between them. CDR3 protein: CASSLDGSNQPQHF. CDR3 coding DNA: TGCGCCAGCAGCTTGGACGGGAGCAATCAGCCCCAGCATTTT.

This chain connects TRBV18 to TRBJ1-2; D remains ambiguous. The CDR3 extends over 15 amino acids. V was clipped by 3 bases and J by 6 bases, with 17 bases between them. In germline, CDR1 is KGHSH, CDR2 LQKENI. The CDR3 sequence is CASSPSGRLNDGYTF. Here the CDR3 DNA reads TGTGCCAGCTCACCCAGCGGGCGCTTAAACGATGGCTACACCTTC.

This chain joins TRBV5-1 and TRBJ2-5; D is possibly TRBD1 (6 bases). The end of the DNA fits TRBJ2-7 better, so the J call may be wrong. CDR3 size: 15 residues. Germline values: CDR1 SGHRS, CDR2 YFSETQ. CDR3 DNA sequence: TGCGCCAGCAGCTTACAGGGTCCTTATAACTACGAGCAGTACTTC. Its translation is CASSLQGPYNYEQYF.

V usage is TRBV6-5 and J usage is TRBJ2-7, with 8 bases that match TRBD2. Per the germline V gene, CDR1 is MNHEY and CDR2 is SVGAGI. V was clipped by 0 bases and J by 0 bases; unmatched bases: 1. The CDR3 extends over 15 amino acids. CDR3 residues: CASSYSSGVSYEQYF. The CDR3 DNA reads as TGTGCCAGCAGTTACTCTAGCGGGGTCTCCTACGAGCAGTACTTC.

The rearrangement uses TRBV2 and TRBJ2-1, with D perhaps TRBD1 (6 bases). The CDR3 has 15 amino acids. Per germline, CDR1 SNHLY and CDR2 FYNNEI. Trimming took off 1 base at V and 0 bases at J, with 7 bases between the two ends. In nucleotides, the CDR3 is TGTGCCAGCAGTGAAGACAGGGTCTCCTACAATGAGCAGTTCTTC. Translation: CASSEDRVSYNEQFF.

V is TRBV28 and J is TRBJ2-7; 8 nucleotides line up with TRBD2. J gave up 6 bases and V 6 bases, and 13 bases lay outside the gene matches. Germline V gene lookup returns CDR1 MDHEN and CDR2 SYDVKM. The CDR3 runs 15 residues. The CDR3 nucleotides are TGTGCCAGCAGGACTCCTAGACACGGACTAGCCGAGCAGTACTTC. It codes for CASRTPRHGLAEQYF.

This chain joins TRBV29-1 and TRBJ2-1; possibly TRBD2 for D (5 bases). CDR1 is SQVTM, CDR2 ANQGSEA, per germline. This CDR3 contains 12 residues. Trimming cost V 3 bases and J 8 bases, with 11 bases left between them. The CDR3 DNA reads as TGCAGCGTTGACGGGAATCCTTATGAGCAGTTCTTC. Protein product: CSVDGNPYEQFF.

Details on this clone: This sample includes further DNA sequences coding for the same CDR3. The rearrangement joins TRBV7-9 to TRBJ1-3; D is uncertain. This CDR3 is 14 amino acids long. CDR1 and CDR2 (germline): SEHNR, FQNEAQ (reference sequence). V lost 1 base to trimming and J lost 0 bases, with 4 bases between them. CDR3: CASSLGSSGNTIYF. CDR3 DNA: TGTGCCAGCAGCTTAGGGAGCTCTGGAAACACCATATATTTT.

The chain employs TRBV10-3 and TRBJ2-1; 16 nucleotides align to TRBD2. CDR3 length: 14 residues. Per the germline V gene, CDR1 is ENHRY and CDR2 is SYGVKD. V shed 9 bases, J shed 5 bases, and the junction held 1 base outside the gene matches. The CDR3 reads CAMGLAGGNNEQFF. The CDR3 DNA follows: TGTGCCATGGGACTAGCGGGAGGGAACAATGAGCAGTTCTTC.

The V gene is TRBV28, the J gene TRBJ2-5, with 7 bases matching TRBD1. V shed 3 bases and J 5 bases; nucleotides not matched to a gene: 12. The CDR3 is made up of 16 amino acids. Germline CDR1 and CDR2: MDHEN and SYDVKM. The CDR3 region has the DNA TGTGCCAGCAGTTTCTATGGACAGGCGTTCGGGGAGACCCAGTACTTC. Protein: CASSFYGQAFGETQYF.

The gene calls are TRBV28 and TRBJ1-4; 9 positions match TRBD1. Trimming cost V 3 bases and J 7 bases; bases outside gene matches: 3. The CDR3 has 14 residues. Germline V lookup: CDR1 MDHEN, CDR2 SYDVKM. The CDR3 DNA follows: TGTGCCAGCAGTTTGGGGACAGGGAGTGAAAAACTGTTTTTT. It codes for CASSLGTGSEKLFF. The entire variable domain, with the rest obtained from reference TRBV28 and TRBJ1-4, is as follows: DVKVTQSSRYLVKRTGEKVFLECVQDMDHENMFWYRQDPGLGLRLIYFSYDVKMKEKGDIPEGYSVSREKKERFSLILESASTNQTSMYLCASSLGTGSEKLFFGSGTQLSVL.

The J gene is TRBJ2-1, the V gene TRBV7-8, with a tentative D call TRBD1 (5 bases). Deletions cut 2 bases from V and 7 bases from J, with 12 bases between. Germline loops: CDR1 SGHVS, CDR2 FQNEAQ. The CDR3 length is 14 residues. Here the CDR3 DNA reads TGTGCCAGCAGCTTATTCAGGGTTTGGAATGAGCAGTTCTTC. Its translation: CASSLFRVWNEQFF.